The source of this T cell receptor (beta chain) is a study of cytomegalovirus exposure and HLA in healthy donors. Both 60 Vbeta primers and 13 Jbeta primers went into the PCR. The protocol was immunoSEQ multiplex PCR, while the TCRdb copy is restricted to in-frame clones and leaves out a portion. The sample shows roughly 150,000 clones, 70% to 80% of them seen only once. CDR1 is MDHEN, CDR2 SYDVKM, per germline. Trimming cost V 6 bases and J 6 bases, with 18 bases left between them. This CDR3 has 15 residues. This receptor was obtained from a man in his thirties or forties in good health and CMV-seronegative. Sequenced: PBMCs. The J gene is TRBJ1-5, the V gene TRBV28; D is perhaps TRBD1 (6 bases). The CDR3: CASSPRRGGPQPQHF. For the CDR3, the DNA is TGTGCCAGCAGCCCGAGGAGGGGGGGCCCTCAGCCCCAGCATTTT.